A single sample gave rise to the 8 T cell receptor beta chains below, sequenced in a study of blood T cell repertoires in COVID-19. The assay was immunoSEQ multiplex PCR, and TCRdb's table has in-frame clones only and misses some. The sample holds around 300,000 clones, about 90% seen once. Sequencing was done on a sample of PBMCs or T cells enriched from blood (not recorded which). Receptors originate from a woman aged 25 to 39 who had recovered from COVID-19.

The chain links TRBV4-2 to TRBJ1-4; D is possibly TRBD1 (5 bases). The CDR3 has 17 residues. V shed 2 bases and J shed 4 bases, with 17 bases lying between them. CDR1 is LGHNA and CDR2 is YNFKEQ in the germline V gene. The CDR3 DNA follows: TGTGCCAGCAGCCAACTCCCTACCGGGGGGGTTAATGAAAAACTGTTTTTT. Translated: CASSQLPTGGVNEKLFF.

The J gene is TRBJ2-3, the V gene TRBV5-1; 7 bases are shared with TRBD2. CDR3 length: 15 amino acids. Germline-derived CDR1 and CDR2 are SGHRS and YFSETQ. Trimming cost V 0 bases and J 4 bases; bases outside gene matches: 5. Here the CDR3 reads CASSLGAGRSDTQYF. CDR3 coding DNA: TGCGCCAGCAGCTTGGGAGCGGGGAGGTCAGATACGCAGTATTTT.

V is TRBV19 and J is TRBJ1-1, with unresolved D. Germline V lookup: CDR1 LNHDA, CDR2 SQIVND (reference sequence). The CDR3 has 13 amino acids. V lost 6 bases to trimming and J lost 2 bases, with 10 bases between them. CDR3 DNA: TGTGCCAGTAGAAGCACTCTAAACACTGAAGCTTTCTTT. The encoded protein is CASRSTLNTEAFF.

There are a few counts of this clone. The rearrangement links TRBV12-5 to TRBJ1-5; D is undetermined. The CDR3 is 12 amino acids. CDR1 LGHNT and CDR2 FRNRAP come from the germline V gene. V lost 1 base and J 5 bases, leaving 3 bases between the germline ends. The CDR3 loop is CASGLAYQPQHF. CDR3 DNA sequence: TGTGCTAGTGGTTTGGCTTATCAGCCCCAGCATTTT. Filled out from reference TRBV12-5 and TRBJ1-5, the complete variable domain reads DARVTQTPRHKVTEMGQEVTMRCQPILGHNTVFWYRQTMMQGLELLAYFRNRAPLDDSGMPKDRFSAEMPDATLATLKIQPSEPRDSAVYFCASGLAYQPQHFGDGTRLSIL.

The chain couples TRBV6-5 to TRBJ1-6, with 7 bases fitting TRBD1. J gave up 9 bases and V 4 bases, and 6 bases lay outside the gene matches. The germline gives CDR1 MNHEY, CDR2 SVGAGI. CDR3 length equals 14 residues. The CDR3 coding sequence is TGTGCCAGCAGTTCGGACAGGAGATTTTCACCCCTCCACTTT. Protein product: CASSSDRRFSPLHF.

This sequence joins TRBV20-1 and TRBJ1-4, with TRBD1 as a possible D gene (5 bases). The V gene's germline CDR1 is DFQATT and CDR2 SNEGSKA (reference sequence). Trimming cost V 3 bases and J 4 bases, with 18 bases left between them. This CDR3 has 16 residues. As DNA, the CDR3 is TGCAGTGCTAGTGGCTTTAGGAGACAGAGTAATGAAAAACTGTTTTTT. Amino acid sequence: CSASGFRRQSNEKLFF.

The chain uses TRBV4-1 and TRBJ2-1; 7 bases agree with TRBD2. CDR1 MGHRA and CDR2 YSYEKL come from the germline V gene. With V trimmed by 7 bases and J by 0 bases, 6 bases remained unmatched. The CDR3 is 15 residues long. CDR3 DNA sequence: TGCGCCAGCAAAGCGGGGCCCCTCTCCTACAATGAGCAGTTCTTC. Encoded protein: CASKAGPLSYNEQFF.

This chain uses TRBV7-9 with TRBJ1-1; 7 positions agree with TRBD1. J was trimmed by 4 bases and V by 6 bases; bases with no gene match: 5. The V gene's germline CDR1 is SEHNR and CDR2 FQNEAQ (reference sequence). CDR3 length: 13 amino acids. The DNA of the CDR3 is TGTGCCAGCAGACGCCAGGGGGGCACTGAAGCTTTCTTT. Translating gives CASRRQGGTEAFF.